This TCR beta chain was identified in a study of cytomegalovirus exposure and HLA in healthy donors. About the research overall: An early release of data contained 70 million to 95 million unique TCRs, which came from HLA-typed donors.

The CDR3 has 15 residues. The V end lost 5 bases, the J end lost 2 bases, and 16 bases lay between the germline ends. The germline V gene encodes CDR1 SGHTA and CDR2 FQGTGA. The study ran its PCR with 60 Vbeta and 13 Jbeta primers. Original processing notes: A later analysis counted approximately 80 million unique TCR beta chains, 10 million to 12 million shared. Assay used: immunoSEQ multiplex PCR; TCRdb lists only in-frame clones, some missing. For V, J and clone size, that table is used; D and trimming come from the DNA. The sample has some 75,000 clones, and its top ten clones hold under 0.9%. These donors counted as nominally healthy when sampled, but unrecorded immune exposures were likely.

Sequencing was carried out using PBMCs. The chain has TRBV7-3 and TRBJ2-7; a weak D match, TRBD1 (7 bases). This receptor was obtained from a boy aged 10-17 years in good health and CMV-seronegative. DNA for the CDR3: TGTGCCAGCAGCCCTACAGGGGAGGCCACCTACGAGCAGTACTTC. Its protein product is CASSPTGEATYEQYF.